The 15 T cell receptor beta chains presented below share a single source sample, sequenced in a study of blood T cell repertoires in COVID-19. Assay used: immunoSEQ multiplex PCR; TCRdb lists only in-frame clones, some missing. The repertoire holds 400,000 or so clones, with 90% as singletons. Sequenced material: PBMCs or T cells enriched from blood (not recorded which). The source of these receptors is a man aged 18 to 35 who had recovered from COVID-19.

The rearrangement joins TRBV3-1 (or the pseudogene TRBV3-2) to TRBJ2-7; 10 bases are a match to TRBD1. V was pared by 4 bases and J by 5 bases, with 5 bases of the junction left unmatched. The CDR3 length is 14 residues. Germline V gene data show CDR1 as LGHDT and CDR2 as YNNKEL (reference sequence). The chain's CDR3 is CASSPPGQGNEQYF. CDR3 sequence (DNA): TGTGCCAGCAGCCCACCGGGACAGGGGAACGAGCAGTACTTC.

The chain combines TRBV6-5 with TRBJ1-1; D is perhaps TRBD1 (6 bases). This CDR3 is built from 15 residues. Germline assignment: CDR1 MNHEY and CDR2 SVGAGI. V dropped 5 bases and J dropped 1 base, with 14 bases sitting between them. For the CDR3, the DNA is TGTGCCAGCAGTCCCTATCAGACAGGGAACACTGAAGCTTTCTTT. It yields the protein CASSPYQTGNTEAFF.

The chain combines TRBV3-1 (or the pseudogene TRBV3-2) with TRBJ1-1; TRBD1 might be the D (6 bases). CDR3 size: 16 residues. The V end lost 4 bases, the J end lost 10 bases, and 25 bases lay between the germline ends. CDR1 is LGHDT, CDR2 YNNKEL, per germline (reference sequence). The CDR3 DNA sequence: TGTGCCAGCAGCCCTCACAGGGTAATACTAAATCAAGGAGCTTTCTTT. This translates into CASSPHRVILNQGAFF.

This chain uses TRBV2 with TRBJ2-2; 8 nucleotides align to TRBD1. The CDR3 consists of 14 residues. V gave up 8 bases and J gave up 6 bases; unmatched junction bases: 8. Germline CDR1 and CDR2: SNHLY and FYNNEI. The DNA for the CDR3 is TGTGCCAGCGGACGGACAGGGTCGGCCGGGGAGCTGTTTTTT. Translated, it gives CASGRTGSAGELFF.

This sequence joins TRBV7-8 and TRBJ1-5, with D possibly matching TRBD1 (5 bases). Looked up from germline, CDR1 is SGHVS and CDR2 is FQNEAQ. V shed 4 bases and J shed 7 bases, with 14 bases lying between them. This CDR3 contains 14 residues. Written as DNA, the CDR3 is TGTGCCAGCAGCTCAGACAGCCCCCTACAGCCCCAGCATTTT. Its translation: CASSSDSPLQPQHF.

This clone was found once. The genes are TRBV27 and TRBJ1-3, with 7 nucleotides matching TRBD1. J gave up 1 base and V 5 bases, and 5 bases lay outside the gene matches. Germline V lookup: CDR1 MNHEY, CDR2 SMNVEV (reference sequence). The CDR3 runs to 15 residues. The CDR3 region has the DNA TGTGCCAGCAGTACAGGGGTCGGGTCTGGAAACACCATATATTTT. Translating it yields CASSTGVGSGNTIYF.

V usage is TRBV6-4 and J usage is TRBJ1-1; a weak D match, TRBD1 (5 bases). The CDR3 totals 13 residues. Looked up from germline, CDR1 is MRHNA and CDR2 is SNTAGT. V lost 4 bases and J 1 base, leaving 7 bases between the germline ends. This CDR3 is CASSATGNTEAFF. For the CDR3, the DNA is TGTGCCAGCAGTGCTACAGGGAACACTGAAGCTTTCTTT.

This rearrangement joins TRBV3-1 (or the pseudogene TRBV3-2) to TRBJ2-7; D remains unclear. Trimming left V 3 bases short and J 7 bases short, with 13 bases between. The CDR3 loop spans 13 amino acids. Germline values: CDR1 LGHDT, CDR2 YNNKEL (reference sequence). The CDR3 DNA reads as TGTGCCAGCAGCCAGGTTGTCCTCCGGGAGCAGTACTTC. Amino acid sequence: CASSQVVLREQYF.

The chain links TRBV4-1 to TRBJ1-5; TRBD1 matches at 7 bases. The CDR3 extends over 15 amino acids. V shed 2 bases, J shed 5 bases, and the junction held 6 bases outside the gene matches. CDR1 and CDR2 from the germline V gene are MGHRA and YSYEKL. CDR3 DNA: TGCGCCAGCAGCCAACATACAGGGGACGATCAGCCCCAGCATTTT. Translated: CASSQHTGDDQPQHF.

The chain couples TRBV19 to TRBJ2-4; D is perhaps TRBD1 (6 bases). Germline V gene sequence: CDR1 LNHDA, CDR2 SQIVND (reference sequence). The length of the CDR3 is 13 residues. V gave up 7 bases and J gave up 3 bases, with 10 bases separating them. The chain's CDR3 is CASTGHVKNIQYF. Written as DNA, the CDR3 is TGTGCCAGTACGGGACATGTCAAAAACATTCAGTACTTC.

The chain is built from TRBV2 and TRBJ1-5; tentative D call: TRBD1 (5 bases). CDR3 size: 17 residues. Looked up from germline, CDR1 is SNHLY and CDR2 is FYNNEI. V was cut by 6 bases and J by 0 bases, with 18 bases left in between. The DNA for the CDR3 is TGTGCCAGCAGATTAACACTGGGGACTGATAGCAATCAGCCCCAGCATTTT. Translated, it gives CASRLTLGTDSNQPQHF.

The rearrangement links TRBV6-1 to TRBJ1-1; unclear D gene. V shed 0 bases and J shed 1 base, with 12 bases lying between them. Germline CDR1 reads MNHNS; CDR2 reads SASEGT. This CDR3 comprises 16 residues. The CDR3 loop is CASSEAIPGSNTEAFF. In DNA, the CDR3 is TGTGCCAGCAGTGAAGCGATCCCAGGATCGAACACTGAAGCTTTCTTT.

The gene calls are TRBV6-1 and TRBJ2-2; 7 bases fit TRBD1. The CDR3 is 16 residues long. In germline, CDR1 is MNHNS, CDR2 SASEGT. V lost 1 base to trimming and J lost 6 bases; unmatched junction nucleotides: 8. The CDR3 region is CASSEVFRGPAGELFF. CDR3 nucleotides: TGTGCCAGCAGTGAAGTTTTTAGGGGGCCGGCCGGGGAGCTGTTTTTT.

V gene TRBV7-9 combines with J gene TRBJ2-1, with TRBD2 matching over 7 bases. With 7 bases clipped from V and 7 bases from J, the junction kept 10 bases outside the gene matches. This CDR3 has 14 amino acids. Germline CDR1 SEHNR, CDR2 FQNEAQ (reference sequence). This chain's CDR3 is CASNVLEGGNEQFF. CDR3 DNA: TGTGCCAGCAACGTACTGGAGGGAGGGAATGAGCAGTTCTTC.

The rearrangement joins TRBV25-1 to TRBJ1-2; D gene unclear. V lost 2 bases to trimming and J lost 8 bases, with 12 bases between them. The germline V gene encodes CDR1 MGHDK and CDR2 SYGVNS. The CDR3 consists of 13 residues. The CDR3: CASSEGLGKGYTF. CDR3 nucleotides: TGTGCCAGCAGTGAAGGTTTGGGCAAGGGCTACACCTTC.